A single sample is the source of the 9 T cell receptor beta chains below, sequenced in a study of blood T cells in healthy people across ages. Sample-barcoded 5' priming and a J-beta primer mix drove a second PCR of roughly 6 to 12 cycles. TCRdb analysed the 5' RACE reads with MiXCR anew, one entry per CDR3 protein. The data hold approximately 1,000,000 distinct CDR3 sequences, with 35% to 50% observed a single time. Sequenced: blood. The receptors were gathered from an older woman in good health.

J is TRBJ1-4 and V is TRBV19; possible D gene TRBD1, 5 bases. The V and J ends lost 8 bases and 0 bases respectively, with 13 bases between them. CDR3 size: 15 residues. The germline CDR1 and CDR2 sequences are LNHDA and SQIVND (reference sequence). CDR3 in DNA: TGTGCCAGTCTAACCGGGGGGGCAACTAATGAAAAACTGTTTTTT. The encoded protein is CASLTGGATNEKLFF.

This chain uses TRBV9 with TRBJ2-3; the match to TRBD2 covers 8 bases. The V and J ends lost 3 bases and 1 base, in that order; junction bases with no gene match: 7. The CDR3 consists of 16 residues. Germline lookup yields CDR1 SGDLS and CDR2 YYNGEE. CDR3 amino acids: CASSDSSGSRTDTQYF. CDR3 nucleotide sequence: TGTGCCAGCAGCGATTCCAGCGGGAGTCGCACAGATACGCAGTATTTT. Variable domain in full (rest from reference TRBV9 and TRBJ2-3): DSGVTQTPKHLITATGQRVTLRCSPRSGDLSVYWYQQSLDQGLQFLIQYYNGEERAKGNILERFSAQQFPDLHSELNLSSLELGDSALYFCASSDSSGSRTDTQYFGPGTRLTVL.

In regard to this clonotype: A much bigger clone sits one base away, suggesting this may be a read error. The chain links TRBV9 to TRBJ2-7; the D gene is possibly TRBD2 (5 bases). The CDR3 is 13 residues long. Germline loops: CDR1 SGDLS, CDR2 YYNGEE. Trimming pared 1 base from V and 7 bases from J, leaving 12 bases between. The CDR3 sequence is CASSVSPSHEQYF. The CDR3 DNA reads TGTGCCAGCAGCGTAAGTCCTAGCCATGAGCAGTACTTC. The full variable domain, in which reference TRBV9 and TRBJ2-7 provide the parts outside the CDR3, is DSGVTQTPKHLITATGQRVTLRCSPRSGDLSVYWYQQSLDQGLQFLIQYYNGEERAKGNILERFSAQQFPDLHSELNLSSLELGDSALYFCASSVSPSHEQYFGPGTRLTVT.

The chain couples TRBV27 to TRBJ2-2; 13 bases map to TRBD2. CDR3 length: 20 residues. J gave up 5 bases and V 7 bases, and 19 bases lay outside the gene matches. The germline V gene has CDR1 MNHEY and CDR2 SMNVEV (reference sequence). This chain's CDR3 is CASNPKPGQGLAGPTGELFF. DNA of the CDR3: TGTGCCAGCAATCCCAAACCGGGACAGGGACTAGCGGGACCGACCGGGGAGCTGTTTTTT.

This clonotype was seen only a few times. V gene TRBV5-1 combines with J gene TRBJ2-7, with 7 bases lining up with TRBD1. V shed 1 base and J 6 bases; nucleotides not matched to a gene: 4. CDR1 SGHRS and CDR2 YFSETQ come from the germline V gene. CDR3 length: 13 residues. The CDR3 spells CASSLPGQTEQYF. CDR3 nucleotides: TGCGCCAGCAGCTTGCCGGGACAGACCGAGCAGTACTTC.

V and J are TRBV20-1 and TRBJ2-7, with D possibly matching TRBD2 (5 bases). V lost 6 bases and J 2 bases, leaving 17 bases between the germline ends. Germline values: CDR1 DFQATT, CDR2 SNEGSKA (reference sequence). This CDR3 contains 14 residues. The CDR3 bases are TGCAGTGCGAGCCGCGGTAGCGTAACCTACGAGCAGTACTTC. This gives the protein CSASRGSVTYEQYF.

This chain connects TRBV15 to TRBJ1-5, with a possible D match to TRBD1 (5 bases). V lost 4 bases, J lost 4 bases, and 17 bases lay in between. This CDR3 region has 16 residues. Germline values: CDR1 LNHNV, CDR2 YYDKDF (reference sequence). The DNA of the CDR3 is TGTGCCACCAGCACCCCTTTAGGGGTAGGAAATCAGCCCCAGCATTTT. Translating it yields CATSTPLGVGNQPQHF.

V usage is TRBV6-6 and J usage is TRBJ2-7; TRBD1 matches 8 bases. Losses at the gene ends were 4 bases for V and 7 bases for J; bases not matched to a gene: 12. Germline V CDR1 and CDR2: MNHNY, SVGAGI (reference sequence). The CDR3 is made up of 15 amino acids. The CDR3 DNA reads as TGTGCCAGCAGTTGGTTGACAGGGGAGGAGGGGGAGCAGTACTTC. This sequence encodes CASSWLTGEEGEQYF.

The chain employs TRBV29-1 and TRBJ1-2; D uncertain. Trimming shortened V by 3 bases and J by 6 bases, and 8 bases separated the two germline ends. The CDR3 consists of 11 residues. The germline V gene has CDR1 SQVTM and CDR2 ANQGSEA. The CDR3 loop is CSVDWGDGYTF. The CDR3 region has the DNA TGCAGCGTTGACTGGGGTGATGGCTACACCTTC.